Given below is one TCR beta chain in context. It has no known antigen specificity. Per-base qualities were not stored, and no clone one base away is much larger. Libraries of naive CD8 T cells were built from approximately 20,000 to 980,000 sorted cells, with 10%, 30% or 50% of the purified RNA used. Naive CD8 T cells were FACS-sorted as CD8+CD4-CCR7+CD45RA+ on a BD FACSAria II into RLT Plus buffer. Approximately 9 TCR copies' worth of Jurkat RNA were spiked into roughly 20,000-1,000,000 naive CD8 T cell samples to test detection sensitivity. CD8 T cells were enriched with RosetteSep CD8+ T Cell Enrichment Cocktail and Ficoll-Paque, followed by ACK red cell lysis. This sample was included in a study of molecular identifiers for immune sequencing clone quantification listed by TCRdb under 2018. For context, the study as a whole: For a replicate experiment, the RNA from either approximately 20,000 or 100,000 naive CD8 T cells was divided into five aliquots, and four of those aliquots went on to sequencing. This methods study used CD8 T cells to benchmark TCR RNA copy counting and molecular-identifier clustering-based TCR repertoire sequencing (MIDCIRS).

What the work shows at the level of the full study, not this receptor alone: Identical TCR molecules sharing a barcode could cause highly expanded clone sizes to be underestimated. The naive libraries included spiked-in Jurkat TCR RNA (around 10 copies' worth), and this RNA is not part of the donor repertoire. In CMV-specific effector cells, clones with more than 20 RNA copies accounted for over 97% of molecules, whereas in naive cells such clones accounted for under 1%. Modeling indicated 2.5 to 3.5 TCR RNA copies recovered per cell, compared with 9.5 to 10 by digital PCR, which implies a capture efficiency of approximately 30%. Spiked-in Jurkat TCR RNA equal to a single cell's worth was reported to be detectable even within 1,100,000 naive CD8 T cells. Without barcode sub-clustering, chimeric consensus sequences inflated TCR diversity; chimeras reached as high as 47%.

Library preparation employed PCR. TCRdb lists the instrument as NextSeq 500. Bulk TCR libraries were made following a previously described method, with the TCR primers given in Table S5. Purification of total RNA was performed with the Qiagen AllPrep DNA/RNA kit. Before analysis, reads from multiple sequencing runs of the same library were pooled. The study's processing was this. Reads were retained only if their TCR constant sequence matched exactly, and those retained reads were trimmed to 150 nt and grouped according to their 12-nt molecular barcodes. Reads within each barcode group were sub-clustered using a 15% Levenshtein threshold, and quality-weighted consensus sequences were constructed for each RNA molecule. Non-functional sequences were filtered out, along with any lower-count sequence sitting one edit away from another sequence. Barcode sub-clusters with fewer than 20% of the maximum read count were removed, based on fitting two negative binomial distributions. The public reads were quality trimmed at Q25 with fastp and then assembled into clones with MiXCR by TCRdb, keeping productive beta chains. Rows matching on CDR3 protein sequence are summarized as one entry with the most common DNA and genes. V and J calls and clone size were set by TCRdb, not the authors. The sample table records around 460,000 distinct CDR3 sequences; roughly 24% of these occur just once. The ten largest clones capture about 0.75% of the sample.

Compared with germline, V lacks 2 bases and J lacks 5 bases; bases without a gene match: 3. CDR1 is given as ENHRY and CDR2 as SYGVKD, both from the germline V gene. Reading from cysteine to phenylalanine, the CDR3 counts 15 amino acids. Only the CDR3 part of the read is kept: 45 bases, read in frame from the first base. The receptor chain draws on TRBV10-3 and TRBJ1-4, with TRBD1 matching 9 junction bases. The source is a human donor in good health. Some libraries in this study had Jurkat cell RNA spiked in. The sequenced sample was naive CD8+ T cells from blood, with Jurkat cell RNA spiked in. This specimen's cell subset or site label, per the study, means: FACS-sorted CD8+CD4-CCR7+CD45RA+ naive T cells. The CDR3 loop reads CAISETGTGNEKLFF. The nucleotides are TGTGCCATCAGTGAGACAGGGACAGGGAATGAAAAACTGTTTTTT.